This T cell receptor (beta chain) was sequenced during a study of CD8+CD57+ T cells in acquired aplastic anemia (dated by TCRdb to 2017 to 2018). Regarding the study in general: A mean of roughly 2.9 ug of DNA, ranging from roughly 0.19 to 30 ug, was extracted from sorted CD4+ and CD8+ cells. Healthy donor samples averaged roughly 9.8 million reads for CD4+ and under 14 million for CD8+ cells. Paper-wide results and their limitations: No significant difference in CD8+ Simpson's diversity was found between patients and healthy controls (P=0.060). Around 30 CD8+ CDR3 sequences were found in both patients and controls but appeared to be highly expressed in patients and within the immunodominant clones of the patients.

Genomic DNA served as template for TCR beta VDJ combination and CDR3 sequence profiling. An Illumina HiSeq 2000 was used for TCR repertoire sequencing. As for the original processing: Repertoires were assessed using TRBV/TRBJ rearrangement plots, CDR3 size and DJ length profiles, and Simpson's diversity index. Whichever DNA sequence was most abundant in the deep sequencing data was defined as the immunodominant clone. CDR3 amino acid sequences were screened for sharing across subjects and were compared with published repertoires and the VDJdb database. TCRdb's own reprocessing of the public reads used fastp at Q25 and MiXCR and kept productive beta chains. CDR3 protein duplicates are merged, each entry listing the most common genes and DNA. TCRdb, rather than the study authors, made the V and J calls. In this sample the table shows some 170,000 distinct CDR3 sequences, around 40% of which occur a single time. The leading ten clones occupy 0.9% to 1.2% of the sample.

For CDR1 and CDR2, the germline V gene lists SGHTA and FQGNSA. The CDR3 runs 18 residues from the cysteine to the phenylalanine. Left in the record is the CDR3 DNA by itself, 54 bases read in frame from the first base. Trimming takes 1 base off V and 1 base off J; junction bases not matched to a gene: 12. This clonotype was seen at least ten times. Its antigen target is currently unknown. One base away there is no much larger clone; base qualities are not given. The study deep-sequenced TCR repertoires of sorted CD4+ and CD8+ blood T cells from severe aplastic anemia patients and healthy subjects. Ficoll-Paque density gradient centrifugation was used to isolate peripheral blood mononuclear cells. CD4+ and CD8+ T cells were sorted by FACS or magnetic beads before DNA extraction.

The chain links TRBV7-2 with TRBJ1-1; 7 middle bases align to TRBD1. Specimen: sorted CD4+, CD8+, or CD8+CD57+ T cells (not recorded which) from PBMCs. The clonotype originates from a human donor in good health. The nucleotides are TGTGCCAGCAGCTTAGGACGTGTAGGGGGCCCGAGGAACACTGAAGCTTTCTTT. It translates as CASSLGRVGGPRNTEAFF.